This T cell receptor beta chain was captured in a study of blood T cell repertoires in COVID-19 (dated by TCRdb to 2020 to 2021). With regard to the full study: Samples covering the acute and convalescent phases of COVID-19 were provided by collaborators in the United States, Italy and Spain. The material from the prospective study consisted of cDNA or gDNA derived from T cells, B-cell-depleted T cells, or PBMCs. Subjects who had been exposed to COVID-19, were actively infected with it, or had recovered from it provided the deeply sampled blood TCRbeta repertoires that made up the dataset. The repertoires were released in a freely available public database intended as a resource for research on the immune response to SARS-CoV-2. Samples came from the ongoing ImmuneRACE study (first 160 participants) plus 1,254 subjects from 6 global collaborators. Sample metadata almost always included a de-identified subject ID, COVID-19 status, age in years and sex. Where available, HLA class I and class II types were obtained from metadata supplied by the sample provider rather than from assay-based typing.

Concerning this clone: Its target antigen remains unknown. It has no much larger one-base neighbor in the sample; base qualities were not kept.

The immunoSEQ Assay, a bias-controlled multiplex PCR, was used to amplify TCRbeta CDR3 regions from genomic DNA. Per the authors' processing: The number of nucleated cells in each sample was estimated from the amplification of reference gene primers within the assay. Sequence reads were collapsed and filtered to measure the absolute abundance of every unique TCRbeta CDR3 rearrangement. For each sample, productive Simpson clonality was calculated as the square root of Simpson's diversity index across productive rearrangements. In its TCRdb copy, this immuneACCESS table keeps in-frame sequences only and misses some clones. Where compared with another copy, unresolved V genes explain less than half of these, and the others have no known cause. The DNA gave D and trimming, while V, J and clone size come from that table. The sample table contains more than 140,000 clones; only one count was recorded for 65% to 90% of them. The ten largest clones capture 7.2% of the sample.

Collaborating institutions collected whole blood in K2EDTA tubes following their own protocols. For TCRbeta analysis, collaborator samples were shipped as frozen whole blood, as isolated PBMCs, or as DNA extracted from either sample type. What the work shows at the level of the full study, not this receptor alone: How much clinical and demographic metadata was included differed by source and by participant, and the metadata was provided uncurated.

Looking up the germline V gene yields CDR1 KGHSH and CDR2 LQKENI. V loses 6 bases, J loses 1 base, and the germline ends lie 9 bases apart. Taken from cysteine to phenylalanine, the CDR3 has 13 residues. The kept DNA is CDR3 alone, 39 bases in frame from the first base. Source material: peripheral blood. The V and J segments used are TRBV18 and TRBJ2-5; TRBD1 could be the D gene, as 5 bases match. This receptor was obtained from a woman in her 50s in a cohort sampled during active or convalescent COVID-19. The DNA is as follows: TGTGCCAGCTCTCTAGGGGTCCAAGAGACCCAGTACTTC. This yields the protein CASSLGVQETQYF.